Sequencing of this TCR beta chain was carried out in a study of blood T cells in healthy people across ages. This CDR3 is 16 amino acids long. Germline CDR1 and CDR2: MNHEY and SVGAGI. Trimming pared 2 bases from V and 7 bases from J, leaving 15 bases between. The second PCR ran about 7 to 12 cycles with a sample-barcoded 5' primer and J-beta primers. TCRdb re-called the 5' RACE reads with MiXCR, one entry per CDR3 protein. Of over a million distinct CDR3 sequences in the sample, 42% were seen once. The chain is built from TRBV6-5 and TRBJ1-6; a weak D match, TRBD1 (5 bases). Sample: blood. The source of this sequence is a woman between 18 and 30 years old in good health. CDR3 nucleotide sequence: TGTGCCAGCAGTTACGGGGCGGGGCGGTCGAATTCACCCCTCCACTTT. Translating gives CASSYGAGRSNSPLHF.